The text below deals with one T cell receptor (beta chain). Researchers sorted participants into cohorts using their self-reported clinical history. This record belongs to a study of blood T cell repertoires in COVID-19. Original handling: Amplification with reference gene primers provided the estimates of nucleated cell counts. Clones were sequenced by immunoSEQ multiplex PCR, and TCRdb holds only the in-frame ones, with some missing. V, J and clone size are those of that table, while D and trimming were read from the DNA. The repertoire includes some 460,000 clones, 70% to 90% of them detected once, and about 2% sits in the top ten. The receptor was isolated from a woman aged 18 to 35 with acute COVID-19. Sequencing was done on a sample of PBMCs or T cells enriched from blood (not recorded which).

The CDR3 DNA sequence: TGTGCCTGGACTACAGGGGGCGCAGGTAGTGAAAAACTGTTTTTT. Translating it yields CAWTTGGAGSEKLFF. V gene TRBV30 combines with J gene TRBJ1-4; 9 nucleotides line up with TRBD1. The trim removed 4 bases at V and 7 bases at J, leaving 10 bases unmatched. Germline assignment: CDR1 GTSNPN and CDR2 SVGIG (reference sequence). This CDR3 has 15 amino acids.